Listed here are 4 T cell receptor beta chains from one sample, sequenced in a study of PD-1 blockade in classical Hodgkin lymphoma. The data were produced by immunoSEQ multiplex PCR, yet TCRdb's version contains in-frame clones alone and is incomplete. Here the sample spans about 89,000 clones, 90% being singletons. Time point meaning: cycle 4 day 1 (C4D1), after about 6 weeks of nivolumab. Every one of the patients relapsed after autologous stem cell transplantation (brentuximab vedotin exposure was variable). Sequenced here: peripheral blood mononuclear cells (PBMCs), sampled before the fourth cycle of nivolumab. Source of these receptors: a human donor with classical Hodgkin lymphoma.

Here the CDR3 DNA reads TGTGCCAGCGGGACTACCGACTACGAGCAGTACTTC. As protein: CASGTTDYEQYF. The chain is built from TRBV6-5 and TRBJ2-7; 7 positions agree with TRBD2. After removal of 8 bases from V and 3 bases from J, the junction contained 4 bases not matched to a gene. Per the germline V gene, CDR1 is MNHEY and CDR2 is SVGAGI. The CDR3 sequence is 12 residues long.

Only one count was recorded for this clone. The CDR3 spells CASSEVRRVKGRDWWYNEQFF. The DNA of the CDR3 is TGTGCCAGCAGTGAAGTAAGGCGGGTCAAGGGGAGGGATTGGTGGTACAATGAGCAGTTCTTC. This rearrangement joins TRBV2 to TRBJ2-1, with TRBD2 identical over 7 bases. CDR1 SNHLY and CDR2 FYNNEI come from the germline V gene. The V gene end was trimmed by 1 base and the J gene end by 4 bases; junction bases not matched to a gene: 22. This CDR3 has 21 residues. Full variable domain (outside the CDR3, taken from reference TRBV2 and TRBJ2-1): EPEVTQTPSHQVTQMGQEVILRCVPISNHLYFYWYRQILGQKVEFLVSFYNNEISEKSEIFDDQFSVERPDGSNFTLKIRSTKLEDSAMYFCASSEVRRVKGRDWWYNEQFFGPGTRLTVL.

CDR3 protein: CASSDPRDTQEGPQHF. CDR3 DNA: TGTGCCAGCAGTGACCCACGGGACACGCAAGAGGGGCCCCAGCATTTT. This sequence joins TRBV2 and TRBJ1-5; tentative D call: TRBD1 (6 bases). The CDR3 extends over 16 amino acids. Trimming shortened V by 3 bases and J by 9 bases, and 21 bases separated the two germline ends. In germline, CDR1 is SNHLY, CDR2 FYNNEI.

V and J are TRBV27 and TRBJ1-2, with D unclear. The CDR3 length is 12 residues. V lost 6 bases and J lost 2, with 7 bases in between. Germline V gene sequence: CDR1 MNHEY, CDR2 SMNVEV (reference sequence). The chain's CDR3 is CASRERNYGYTF. CDR3 in DNA: TGTGCCAGCAGGGAAAGGAACTATGGCTACACCTTC.